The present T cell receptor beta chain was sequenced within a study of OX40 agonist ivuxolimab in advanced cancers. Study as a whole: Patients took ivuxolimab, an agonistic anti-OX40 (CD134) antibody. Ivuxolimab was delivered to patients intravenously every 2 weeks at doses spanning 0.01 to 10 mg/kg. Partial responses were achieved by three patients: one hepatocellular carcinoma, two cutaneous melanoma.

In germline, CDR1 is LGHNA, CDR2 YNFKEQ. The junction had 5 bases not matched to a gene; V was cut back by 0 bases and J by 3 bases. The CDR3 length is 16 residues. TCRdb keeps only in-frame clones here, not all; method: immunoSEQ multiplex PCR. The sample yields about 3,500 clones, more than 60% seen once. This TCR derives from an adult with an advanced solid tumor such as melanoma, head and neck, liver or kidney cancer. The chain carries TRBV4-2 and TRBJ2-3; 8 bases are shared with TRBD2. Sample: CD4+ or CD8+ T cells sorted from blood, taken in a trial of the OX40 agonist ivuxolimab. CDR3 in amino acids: CASSQEEGLATDTQYF. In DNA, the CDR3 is TGTGCCAGCAGCCAAGAAGAAGGACTAGCAACAGATACGCAGTATTTT.